The 25 T cell receptor beta chains in this list originate from one sample, sequenced in a study of control samples from healthy donors and cancer patients. Profiling relied on immunoSEQ multiplex PCR, and the TCRdb table lists in-frame clones only, not all of them. The sample contains roughly 30,000 clones, 70% to 90% of which appear only once. Sequencing used formalin-fixed, paraffin-embedded tissue. All receptors derive from a female donor with melanoma.

The rearrangement joins TRBV24-1 to TRBJ1-2, with 9 bases lining up with TRBD1. The CDR3 length is 14 residues. After removal of 4 bases from V and 8 bases from J, the junction contained 7 bases not matched to a gene. Germline V lookup: CDR1 KGHDR, CDR2 SFDVKD. In nucleotides, the CDR3 is TGTGCCACCAGTGACCGGACAGGGGAAGGGGGCTACACCTTC. It codes for CATSDRTGEGGYTF.

In the case of this clone: This same CDR3 is encoded by further DNA sequences in the sample. The gene calls are TRBV27 and TRBJ2-7; 8 bases align to TRBD1. Germline V CDR1 and CDR2: MNHEY, SMNVEV (reference sequence). CDR3 length: 15 amino acids. With V trimmed by 2 bases and J by 0 bases, 3 bases remained unmatched. The CDR3 here is CASSLNDRGSYEQYF. The CDR3 nucleotides read TGTGCCAGCAGTTTAAACGACAGGGGCTCCTACGAGCAGTACTTC.

This clone was detected only a few times. The chain combines TRBV7-9 with TRBJ1-1, with D uncertain. Germline V gives CDR1 SEHNR, CDR2 FQNEAQ (reference sequence). CDR3 length: 11 amino acids. V dropped 4 bases and J dropped 6 bases, with 6 bases sitting between them. DNA of the CDR3: TGTGCCAGCAGCTCCGTTCCTGAAGCTTTCTTT. As protein: CASSSVPEAFF.

The J gene is TRBJ1-1, the V gene TRBV6-5; D unclear. The germline V gene has CDR1 MNHEY and CDR2 SVGAGI. The CDR3 loop spans 14 amino acids. V lost 6 bases and J lost 0, with 11 bases in between. CDR3 amino acids: CASRSRVVNTEAFF. The CDR3 nucleotides are TGTGCCAGCAGATCTAGGGTGGTGAACACTGAAGCTTTCTTT.

This rearrangement joins TRBV30 to TRBJ1-2; D gene ambiguous. V was cut by 8 bases and J by 2 bases, with 12 bases left in between. Germline assignment: CDR1 GTSNPN and CDR2 SVGIG (reference sequence). This CDR3 spans 12 amino acids. CDR3 protein: CAVTPGNYGYTF. CDR3 coding DNA: TGTGCCGTTACCCCCGGGAACTATGGCTACACCTTC.

The V gene is TRBV7-9, the J gene TRBJ1-4; no clear D gene. Germline CDR1 reads SEHNR; CDR2 reads FQNEAQ (reference sequence). Between the trimmed V and J ends, which lost 5 bases and 8 bases, there was a span of 15 bases. The CDR3 extends over 14 amino acids. Here the CDR3 reads CASSQDGFREKLFF. Here the CDR3 DNA reads TGTGCCAGCAGCCAGGACGGCTTCCGGGAAAAACTGTTTTTT. Looking up the rest from reference TRBV7-9 and TRBJ1-4 gives the full variable domain: DTGVSQNPRHKITKRGQNVTFRCDPISEHNRLYWYRQTLGQGPEFLTYFQNEAQLEKSRLLSDRFSAERPKGSFSTLEIQRTEQGDSAMYLCASSQDGFREKLFFGSGTQLSVL.

The chain uses TRBV7-2 and TRBJ2-5; no reliable D call. Trimming took 1 base from V and 0 from J, leaving 12 bases between them. Germline values: CDR1 SGHTA, CDR2 FQGNSA. The CDR3 has 16 amino acids. This CDR3 reads CASSLGPWQDQETQYF. In DNA form, the CDR3 reads TGTGCCAGCAGCTTAGGTCCGTGGCAAGACCAAGAGACCCAGTACTTC.

The rearrangement uses TRBV2 and TRBJ1-2; D call uncertain. V was cut by 1 base and J by 4 bases, with 10 bases left in between. Looked up from germline, CDR1 is SNHLY and CDR2 is FYNNEI. The CDR3 has 14 residues. The CDR3 DNA is TGTGCCAGCAGTGAAGGATCTGTCGGCTATGGCTACACCTTC. This encodes CASSEGSVGYGYTF. Combining the CDR3 with reference TRBV2 and TRBJ1-2 gives the whole variable domain EPEVTQTPSHQVTQMGQEVILRCVPISNHLYFYWYRQILGQKVEFLVSFYNNEISEKSEIFDDQFSVERPDGSNFTLKIRSTKLEDSAMYFCASSEGSVGYGYTFGSGTRLTVV.

This chain connects TRBV27 to TRBJ1-4, with a possible D match to TRBD1 (6 bases). The germline V gene has CDR1 MNHEY and CDR2 SMNVEV (reference sequence). V was clipped by 6 bases and J by 0 bases, with 23 bases between them. The CDR3 totals 19 residues. The CDR3 DNA is TGTGCCAGCAGCCGGACGGCGGACAGTTGGAGGGCAACTAATGAAAAACTGTTTTTT. This translates into CASSRTADSWRATNEKLFF. The full variable domain, rest sourced from reference TRBV27 and TRBJ1-4, is EAQVTQNPRYLITVTGKKLTVTCSQNMNHEYMSWYRQDPGLGLRQIYYSMNVEVTDKGDVPEGYKVSRKEKRNFPLILESPSPNQTSLYFCASSRTADSWRATNEKLFFGSGTQLSVL.

The genes are TRBV4-2 and TRBJ1-3; TRBD1 might be the D (6 bases). The CDR3 totals 18 residues. V was cut by 0 bases and J by 0 bases, with 15 bases left in between. From germline, CDR1 is LGHNA and CDR2 YNFKEQ. The CDR3 coding sequence is TGTGCCAGCAGCCAAGATCGAGCAGGACAGTCCTCTGGAAACACCATATATTTT. It encodes CASSQDRAGQSSGNTIYF.

The CDR3, as DNA: TGTGCCAGCAGCTTAGAGGCAGGGGGTTTCTACGAGCAGTACTTC. Translation: CASSLEAGGFYEQYF. The rearrangement joins TRBV11-2 to TRBJ2-7; 7 bases fit TRBD1. Germline CDR1 and CDR2: SGHAT and FQNNGV. J gave up 3 bases and V 0 bases, and 5 bases lay outside the gene matches. CDR3 size: 15 residues.

This chain uses TRBV7-8 with TRBJ2-5, with a tentative D call TRBD2 (6 bases). The CDR3 has 13 residues. Looked up from germline, CDR1 is SGHVS and CDR2 is FQNEAQ. Trimming removed 0 bases from V and 4 bases from J, with 6 bases in between. This CDR3 is CASSLAGGETQYF. CDR3 DNA sequence: TGTGCCAGCAGCTTAGCGGGAGGAGAGACCCAGTACTTC.

This clone was seen a handful of times. This chain uses TRBV3-1 (or the pseudogene TRBV3-2) with TRBJ2-7; D not resolved. V lost 4 bases and J lost 2, with 15 bases in between. CDR3 length: 15 amino acids. In germline, CDR1 is LGHDT, CDR2 YNNKEL (reference sequence). The CDR3 sequence is CASSPRGLVTYEQYF. CDR3 nucleotides: TGTGCCAGCAGCCCGAGAGGTCTGGTAACCTACGAGCAGTACTTC.

The J gene is TRBJ1-6, the V gene TRBV5-1, with a weak D call TRBD1 (5 bases). Trimming shortened V by 4 bases and J by 8 bases, and 16 bases separated the two germline ends. There are 15 residues in the CDR3. Germline V gene lookup returns CDR1 SGHRS and CDR2 YFSETQ. The CDR3 bases are TGCGCCAGCAGCCCGGGGGGGGGACCTGATTCACCCCTCCACTTT. It is translated as CASSPGGGPDSPLHF.

CDR3 region: CASSYGGRSYGYTF. In nucleotides, the CDR3 is TGTGCCAGCAGTTACGGGGGGCGAAGCTATGGCTACACCTTC. The V and J genes are TRBV6-5 and TRBJ1-2; a possible D gene is TRBD1 (6 bases). Germline V lookup: CDR1 MNHEY, CDR2 SVGAGI. The CDR3 spans 14 residues. Trimming shortened V by 2 bases and J by 4 bases, and 11 bases separated the two germline ends.

The J gene is TRBJ2-3, the V gene TRBV9; D gene unclear. V was clipped by 2 bases and J by 4 bases, with 8 bases between them. There are 13 residues in the CDR3. Germline CDR1 reads SGDLS; CDR2 reads YYNGEE. Written as DNA, the CDR3 is TGTGCCAGCAGCGTTCTTACCTCAGATACGCAGTATTTT. Translating it yields CASSVLTSDTQYF.

The chain carries TRBV27 and TRBJ1-5, with no clear D. V shed 6 bases and J shed 0 bases, with 12 bases lying between them. The CDR3 sequence is 15 residues long. Germline V gene lookup returns CDR1 MNHEY and CDR2 SMNVEV (reference sequence). CDR3 DNA: TGTGCCAGCAGCCCAGTGGGTAATAGCAATCAGCCCCAGCATTTT. It translates to CASSPVGNSNQPQHF.

The rearrangement links TRBV7-9 to TRBJ2-2; 7 nucleotides align to TRBD2. There are 15 residues in the CDR3. The ends lost 1 base at V and 4 bases at J; junction bases unmatched: 3. The germline gives CDR1 SEHNR, CDR2 FQNEAQ (reference sequence). CDR3 region: CASSLVTGGTGELFF. The CDR3 coding sequence is TGTGCCAGCAGCTTAGTCACGGGAGGCACCGGGGAGCTGTTTTTT.

The chain combines TRBV4-3 with TRBJ2-5, with D possibly being TRBD2 (6 bases). CDR1 is LGHNA and CDR2 is YSLEER in the germline V gene. There are 16 residues in the CDR3. V lost 0 bases and J lost 2, with 13 bases in between. This CDR3 reads CASSQDLGLSQETQYF. DNA of the CDR3: TGCGCCAGCAGCCAAGATTTGGGACTCTCACAAGAGACCCAGTACTTC.

This CDR3 reads CASSLALAGGLGNNEQFF. The CDR3 DNA follows: TGCGCCAGCAGCTTAGCACTAGCGGGCGGCTTGGGAAACAATGAGCAGTTCTTC. The gene calls are TRBV5-1 and TRBJ2-1; 9 bases map to TRBD2. The V segment lost 2 bases and the J segment 5 bases; nucleotides outside the gene matches: 14. This CDR3 has 18 amino acids. Per the germline V gene, CDR1 is SGHRS and CDR2 is YFSETQ.

The V gene is TRBV11-2, the J gene TRBJ1-1; no firm D call. The CDR3 totals 13 residues. Trimming took off 8 bases at V and 1 base at J, with 11 bases between the two ends. Per germline, CDR1 SGHAT and CDR2 FQNNGV. CDR3 in DNA: TGTGCCAGCGAGGGATCAGGGAACACTGAAGCTTTCTTT. Translation gives CASEGSGNTEAFF.

The chain uses TRBV10-3 and TRBJ1-4; the D is unclear. The germline V gene encodes CDR1 ENHRY and CDR2 SYGVKD. The germline V and J ends were trimmed by 4 bases and 8 bases, with 11 bases remaining between them. The CDR3 extends over 13 amino acids. The CDR3 here is CAISGGDSEKLFF. As DNA, the CDR3 is TGTGCCATCAGTGGTGGAGACTCCGAAAAACTGTTTTTT.

This clone has only a few counts. The V gene is TRBV19, the J gene TRBJ1-1, with unresolved D. Trimming took off 5 bases at V and 5 bases at J, with 18 bases between the two ends. Germline V gene data show CDR1 as LNHDA and CDR2 as SQIVND (reference sequence). The CDR3 consists of 15 residues. The CDR3 DNA follows: TGTGCCAGTAGTTTTCCTGGATCCGGAGGGACTGAAGCTTTCTTT. Translating gives CASSFPGSGGTEAFF.

The V and J genes are TRBV2 and TRBJ1-1; D is possibly TRBD1 (6 bases). Trimming took 4 bases from V and 0 from J, leaving 12 bases between them. Per germline, CDR1 SNHLY and CDR2 FYNNEI. The length of the CDR3 is 15 residues. DNA for the CDR3: TGTGCCAGCAGTGTACAGGGCCAACTGAACACTGAAGCTTTCTTT. This gives the protein CASSVQGQLNTEAFF.

This chain links TRBV9 with TRBJ2-2; TRBD2 agrees at 8 bases. The trim removed 0 bases at V and 3 bases at J, leaving 1 base unmatched. The germline gives CDR1 SGDLS, CDR2 YYNGEE. The CDR3 extends over 15 amino acids. The CDR3 bases are TGTGCCAGCAGCGTAGCAGCGGGAGACACCGGGGAGCTGTTTTTT. Translated: CASSVAAGDTGELFF.